Described below is a single TCR beta chain sequence and its context. The data were obtained in a study of glioma-infiltrating T cells after dendritic cell vaccination. Germline lookup yields CDR1 MNHEY and CDR2 SVGAGI. This CDR3 spans 13 amino acids. The J segment lost 12 bases and the V segment lost 6 bases, leaving 11 bases of the junction unmatched. This table comes from immunoSEQ multiplex PCR, and its TCRdb copy is limited to in-frame clones, with some not included. The profile shows approximately 82,000 clones, around nine tenths of them singletons. This receptor was identified in a human donor with glioblastoma. This specimen consisted of blood, obtained before dendritic cell vaccination. The chain joins TRBV6-5 to TRBJ2-1, with 7 bases that match TRBD1. The CDR3 DNA sequence: TGTGCCAGCAGATCCACCGGGACAGTCGGGCAGTTCTTC. Encoded protein: CASRSTGTVGQFF.